The rows below give T cell receptor beta chains drawn from one sample of a study of T cell responses to AZD1222 COVID-19 vaccine. Some clones are missing from TCRdb's copy, which holds only in-frame ones; the method was immunoSEQ multiplex PCR. The data contain about 110,000 clones, around 90% of them singletons. This specimen consisted of peripheral blood, obtained 28 days after the second AZD1222 dose. The source of these receptors is an adult who received the AZD1222 COVID-19 vaccine. The CDR3 runs from the conserved cysteine through the conserved F or W. The D gene is left open where the match is weak. Clone size is not always given. Where it is, it says once, few, many or a class for expanded clones.

TRBJ1-5	TRBD1	.	TRBV27	13	TGTGCCAGCAGTTGGCAGGGGGGTCAGCCCCAGCATTTT	CASSWQGGQPQHF
TRBJ2-7	.	.	TRBV11-2	14	TGTGCCAGCCGCATCGGACATAGCTCCTACGAGCAGTACTTC	CASRIGHSSYEQYF
TRBJ1-1	TRBD1	once	TRBV29-1	12	TGCAGCGCAGGGGGGCAAGGCACTGAAGCTTTCTTT	CSAGGQGTEAFF
TRBJ1-5	.	.	TRBV19	14	TGTGCCAGTAGTATCCCGGTCAACAATCAGCCCCAGCATTTT	CASSIPVNNQPQHF
TRBJ2-6	.	.	TRBV29-1	12	TGCAGCGTTGTTGGGGGGGCCAACGTCCTGACTTTC	CSVVGGANVLTF
TRBJ1-4	.	.	TRBV5-1	14	TGCGCCAGCCGAGAGGTCTCAACTAATGAAAAACTGTTTTTT	CASREVSTNEKLFF
TRBJ2-3	TRBD2	.	TRBV5-1	15	TGCGCCAGCAGCGCCGGACTAGCGCCCTCAGATACGCAGTATTTT	CASSAGLAPSDTQYF
TRBJ2-2	TRBD1	once	TRBV5-1	16	TGCGCCAGCAACAATGACAGGGGGCGGACCACCGGGGAGCTGTTTTTT	CASNNDRGRTTGELFF
TRBJ2-7	.	.	TRBV12-3/TRBV12-4	11	TGTGCCAGCAGTCATACCTACGAGCAGTACTTC	CASSHTYEQYF
TRBJ2-6	.	.	TRBV6-2/TRBV6-3	15	TGTGCCAGCAGCCATAAATTCTCTGGGGCCAACGTCCTGACTTTC	CASSHKFSGANVLTF
TRBJ1-6	.	.	TRBV3-1/TRBV3-2	16	TGTGCCAGCAGCCAATCCCTCGGCGGCTATAATTCACCCCTCCACTTT	CASSQSLGGYNSPLHF
TRBJ2-5	.	.	TRBV4-2	14	TGTGCCAGCAGCACCGGACAACCTCCAGAGACCCAGTACTTC	CASSTGQPPETQYF
TRBJ2-7	.	.	TRBV12-3/TRBV12-4	12	TGTGCCAGCACTTTTGAGGTTCACGAGCAGTACTTC	CASTFEVHEQYF
TRBJ2-2	TRBD2	.	TRBV7-6	15	TGTGCCAGCAGTCAGACTAGCTCGGTCACCGGGGAGCTGTTTTTT	CASSQTSSVTGELFF
TRBJ1-3	.	.	TRBV9	15	TGTGCCAGCAGCGCCGGCGCAGGGTTGGAAAACACCATATATTTT	CASSAGAGLENTIYF
TRBJ2-7	TRBD1	.	TRBV5-4	16	TGTGCCAGCAGCTTGGCACCGGGACAGGGGGCCAACGAGCAGTACTTC	CASSLAPGQGANEQYF
TRBJ1-1	.	.	TRBV3-1/TRBV3-2	13	TGTGCCAGCAGCTCCCTCAGGGGAACTGAAGCTTTCTTT	CASSSLRGTEAFF
TRBJ1-1	.	.	TRBV5-1	15	TGCGCCAGACGGGGCCCTAGGGGCTGGTGCACTGAAGCTTTCTTT	CARRGPRGWCTEAFF
TRBJ2-7	.	.	TRBV6-5	13	TGTGCCAGCATCCCGGACCCCTCCTACGAGCAGTACTTC	CASIPDPSYEQYF
TRBJ1-3	.	.	TRBV7-7	15	TGTGCTAGCAGCTTAGGGGCAGGGAAAGGAAACACCATATATTTT	CASSLGAGKGNTIYF
TRBJ2-3	.	.	TRBV7-2	12	TGTGCCAGCAGCCTAAACGGAGATACGCAGTATTTT	CASSLNGDTQYF
TRBJ2-5	TRBD1	.	TRBV11-3	12	TGTGCCAGCAGCCCAGGGGGTGGGACCCAGTACTTC	CASSPGGGTQYF
TRBJ2-7	.	.	TRBV5-1	14	TGCGCCAGCAGCTCGTGGGCGAGCTCCTACGAGCAGTACTTC	CASSSWASSYEQYF
TRBJ1-1	.	.	TRBV3-1/TRBV3-2	14	TGTGCCAGCAGCCAACCTCCCCCCCTTCATGTGGCTTTCTTT	CASSQPPPLHVAFF
TRBJ2-7	.	.	TRBV28	15	TGTGCCAGCAGTTTATACGGCAGGATCTCCTACGAGCAGTACTTC	CASSLYGRISYEQYF
TRBJ1-2	TRBD1	.	TRBV6-5	13	TGTGCCAGCAGCAGACAGGGCGTAAGAGGCTACACCTTC	CASSRQGVRGYTF
TRBJ2-3	.	.	TRBV12-3/TRBV12-4	13	TGTGCCAGCTCGTCCAGAGGGACAGATACGCAGTATTTT	CASSSRGTDTQYF
TRBJ1-2	.	.	TRBV7-9	12	TGTGCCAGCAGCTTTGTGGAAAATGGCTACACCTTC	CASSFVENGYTF
TRBJ2-1	TRBD1	.	TRBV6-4	16	TGTGCCAGCAGTGACTCCCCGGGACAGGGGAACAATGAGCAGTTCTTC	CASSDSPGQGNNEQFF
TRBJ1-2	.	.	TRBV12-5	15	TGTGCTAGTGGTTTGGTACCCGAGTCTTGGGTTGGCTACACCTTC	CASGLVPESWVGYTF
TRBJ1-1	.	.	TRBV12-3/TRBV12-4	12	TGTGCCAGCAGTCCCTCGGTGACTGAAGCTTTCTTT	CASSPSVTEAFF
TRBJ2-2	.	once	TRBV6-5	15	TGTGCCAGCAGGGGTCTAACCATGTTCTCCGGGGAGCTGTTTTTT	CASRGLTMFSGELFF
TRBJ1-2	TRBD1	.	TRBV9	14	TGTGCCAGCAGCCCGTCAGGGGGCGGGTATGGCTACACCTTC	CASSPSGGGYGYTF
TRBJ2-7	.	.	TRBV18	15	TGTGCCAGCTCCCAGACAATCGGGGGGCCCGACGAGCAGTACTTC	CASSQTIGGPDEQYF
TRBJ2-1	TRBD2	.	TRBV6-5	13	TGTGCCACCGCGGGACTAGCGAAAAATGAGCAGTTCTTC	CATAGLAKNEQFF
TRBJ2-1	.	once	TRBV11-1	12	TGTGCCAGCAGCCGATTGCCGGGCCTTGAGTTCTTC	CASSRLPGLEFF
TRBJ1-1	.	.	TRBV6-2/TRBV6-3	12	TGTGCCAGCAGTTACGATGGTACTGAAGCTTTCTTT	CASSYDGTEAFF
TRBJ2-7	TRBD1	.	TRBV4-1	17	TGCGCCAGCAGCCAGTCGGACAGGGTGCCTGTCTCCTACGAGCAGTACTTC	CASSQSDRVPVSYEQYF
TRBJ1-3	TRBD1	.	TRBV5-6	15	TGTGCCAGCAGCCGACAGGGTTCATCTGGAAACACCATATATTTT	CASSRQGSSGNTIYF
TRBJ1-4	.	.	TRBV3-1/TRBV3-2	15	TGTGCCAGCAGCTCGCGTCGCACAACTAATGAAAAACTGTTTTTT	CASSSRRTTNEKLFF
TRBJ1-1	.	.	TRBV6-5	14	TGTGCCAGCAGTTCAGGACAGTTGAACACTGAAGCTTTCTTT	CASSSGQLNTEAFF
TRBJ2-1	TRBD2	.	TRBV6-4	15	TGTGCCAGCAGTGACTCAGCGGGGGGGTACAATGAGCAGTTCTTC	CASSDSAGGYNEQFF
TRBJ2-1	.	.	TRBV6-5	13	TGTGCCACTGGGGCCAACTCCTACAATGAGCAGTTCTTC	CATGANSYNEQFF
TRBJ2-7	.	once	TRBV30	15	TGTGCCTGGAGTGCCCGTGGGAAGGGAGGCTACGAGCAGTACTTC	CAWSARGKGGYEQYF
TRBJ2-7	TRBD1	.	TRBV29-1	13	TGCAGCGTTGAAAAAGGACAGGCTAAAACGCAGTACTTC	CSVEKGQAKTQYF
TRBJ2-1	TRBD2	.	TRBV7-6	18	TGTGCCAGCAGCAGGGGACAGGGAGGGACTAGCGGGGCCAACGAGCAGTTCTTC	CASSRGQGGTSGANEQFF
TRBJ1-1	.	.	TRBV7-8	11	TGTGCCAGCAGCTTAGGTCGGCAAGCTTTCTTT	CASSLGRQAFF
TRBJ1-1	TRBD1	.	TRBV19	16	TGTGCCAGTAGTATAGGAGCAGGGGGCCGGGACACTGAAGCTTTCTTT	CASSIGAGGRDTEAFF
TRBJ2-6	.	.	TRBV4-3	19	TGCGCCAGCAGCCACGTGCCCGGGGGTTCGGGGTCTGGGGCCAACGTCCTGACTTTC	CASSHVPGGSGSGANVLTF
TRBJ2-7	.	few	TRBV25-1	13	TGTGCCAGCAGCTACGGATTCGGGGGCGAGCAGTACTTC	CASSYGFGGEQYF
TRBJ1-2	TRBD1	.	TRBV19	14	TGTGCCAGTAGTATCCAGACAGGGATCTATGGCTACACCTTC	CASSIQTGIYGYTF
TRBJ2-5	TRBD1	.	TRBV12-5	13	TGTGCTAGTAGTGTCGGGACAGGAGAGACCCAGTACTTC	CASSVGTGETQYF
TRBJ2-7	.	.	TRBV5-8	15	TGTGCCAGCAGCTCCTTACAAACAGGGTCCTACGAGCAGTACTTC	CASSSLQTGSYEQYF
TRBJ1-1	.	.	TRBV7-2	12	TGTGCCGTTTCCGGGGGAGAGACTGAAGCTTTCTTT	CAVSGGETEAFF
TRBJ1-1	.	.	TRBV7-2	13	TGTGCCAGCAGCCGGACAGTGAACACTGAAGCTTTCTTT	CASSRTVNTEAFF